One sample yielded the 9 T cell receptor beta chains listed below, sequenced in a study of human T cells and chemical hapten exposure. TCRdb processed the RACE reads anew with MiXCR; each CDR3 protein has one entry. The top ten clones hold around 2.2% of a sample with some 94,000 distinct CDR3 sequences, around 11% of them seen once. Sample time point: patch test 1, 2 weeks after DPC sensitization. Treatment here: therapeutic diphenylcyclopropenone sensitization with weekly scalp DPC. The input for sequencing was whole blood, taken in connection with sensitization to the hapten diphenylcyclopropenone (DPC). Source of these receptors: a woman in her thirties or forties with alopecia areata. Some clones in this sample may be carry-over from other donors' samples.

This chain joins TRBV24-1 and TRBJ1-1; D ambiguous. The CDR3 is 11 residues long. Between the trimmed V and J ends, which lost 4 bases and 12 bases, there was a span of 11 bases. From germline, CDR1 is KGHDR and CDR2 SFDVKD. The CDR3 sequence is CATSDVDETFF. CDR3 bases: TGTGCCACCAGTGACGTGGACGAAACTTTCTTT.

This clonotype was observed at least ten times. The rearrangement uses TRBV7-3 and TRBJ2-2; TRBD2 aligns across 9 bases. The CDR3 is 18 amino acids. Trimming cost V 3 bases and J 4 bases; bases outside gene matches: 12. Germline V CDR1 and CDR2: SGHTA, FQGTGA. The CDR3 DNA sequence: TGTGCCAGCAGCTTTAATGCCCATAGCGGGAGTGTCACCGGGGAGCTGTTTTTT. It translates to CASSFNAHSGSVTGELFF.

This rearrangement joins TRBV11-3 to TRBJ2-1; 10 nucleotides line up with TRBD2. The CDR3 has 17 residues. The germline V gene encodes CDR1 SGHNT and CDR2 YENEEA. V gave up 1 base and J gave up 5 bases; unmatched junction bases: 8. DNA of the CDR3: TGTGCCAGCAGCTTAGGGATTACTAGCGGGGTCGACAATGAGCAGTTCTTC. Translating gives CASSLGITSGVDNEQFF.

The CDR3 is CASSTRDRGLSEAFF. Written as DNA, the CDR3 is TGTGCCAGCAGTACCCGGGACAGGGGGCTCAGTGAAGCTTTCTTT. This chain uses TRBV6-1 with TRBJ1-1, with 12 nucleotides matching TRBD1. V was pared by 5 bases and J by 7 bases, with 8 bases of the junction left unmatched. The CDR3 runs to 15 residues. Germline V gene data show CDR1 as MNHNS and CDR2 as SASEGT.

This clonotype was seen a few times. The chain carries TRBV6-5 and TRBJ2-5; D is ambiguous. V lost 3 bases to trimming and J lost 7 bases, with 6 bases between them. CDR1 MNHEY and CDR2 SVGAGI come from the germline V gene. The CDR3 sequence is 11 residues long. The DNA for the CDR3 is TGTGCCAGCAGTTATATTGGGACCCAGTACTTC. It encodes CASSYIGTQYF.

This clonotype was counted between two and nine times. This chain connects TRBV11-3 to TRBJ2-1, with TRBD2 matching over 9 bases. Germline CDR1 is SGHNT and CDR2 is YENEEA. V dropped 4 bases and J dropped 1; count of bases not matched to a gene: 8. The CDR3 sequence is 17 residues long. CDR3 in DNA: TGTGCCAGCAGCTCCATTAGCGGGGGAGGTTCCTACAATGAGCAGTTCTTC. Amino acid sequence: CASSSISGGGSYNEQFF. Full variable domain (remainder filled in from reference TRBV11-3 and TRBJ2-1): EAGVVQSPRYKIIEKKQPVAFWCNPISGHNTLYWYLQNLGQGPELLIRYENEEAVDDSQLPKDRFSAERLKGVDSTLKIQPAELGDSAVYLCASSSISGGGSYNEQFFGPGTRLTVL.

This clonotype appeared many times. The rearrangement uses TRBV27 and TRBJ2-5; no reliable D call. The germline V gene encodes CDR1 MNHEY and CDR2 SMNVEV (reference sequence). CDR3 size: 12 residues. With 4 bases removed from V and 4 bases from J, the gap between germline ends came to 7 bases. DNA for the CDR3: TGTGCCAGCAGTTCCCCTAGAGAGACCCAGTACTTC. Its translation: CASSSPRETQYF.

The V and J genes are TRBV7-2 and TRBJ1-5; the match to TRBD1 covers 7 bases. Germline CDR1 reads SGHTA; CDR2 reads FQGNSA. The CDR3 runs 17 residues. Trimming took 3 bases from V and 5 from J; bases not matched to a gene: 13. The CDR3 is CASSFHGGGGRDQPQHF. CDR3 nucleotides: TGTGCCAGCAGCTTCCACGGTGGAGGGGGCAGGGATCAGCCCCAGCATTTT.

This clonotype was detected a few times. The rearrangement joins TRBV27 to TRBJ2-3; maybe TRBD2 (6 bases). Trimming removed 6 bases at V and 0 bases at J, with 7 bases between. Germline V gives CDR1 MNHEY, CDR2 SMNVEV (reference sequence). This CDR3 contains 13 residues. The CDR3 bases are TGTGCCAGCAGGGAGGGTAGCACAGATACGCAGTATTTT. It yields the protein CASREGSTDTQYF.